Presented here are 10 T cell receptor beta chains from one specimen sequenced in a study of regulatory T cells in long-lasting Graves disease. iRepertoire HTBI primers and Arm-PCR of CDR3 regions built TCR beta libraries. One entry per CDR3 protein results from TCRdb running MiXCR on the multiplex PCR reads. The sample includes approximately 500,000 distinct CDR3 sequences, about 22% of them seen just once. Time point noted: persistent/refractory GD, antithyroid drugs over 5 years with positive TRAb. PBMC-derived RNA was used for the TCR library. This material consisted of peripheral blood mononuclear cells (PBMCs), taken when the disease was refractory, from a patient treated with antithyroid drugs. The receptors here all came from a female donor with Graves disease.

CDR3 region: CASSESTSGRDEQYF. CDR3 coding DNA: TGTGCCAGCAGTGAATCGACTAGCGGGAGGGACGAGCAGTACTTC. This rearrangement joins TRBV25-1 to TRBJ2-7; TRBD2 agrees at 14 bases. Germline V gives CDR1 MGHDK, CDR2 SYGVNS. V lost 1 base and J lost 5; bases outside the gene matches: 1. The CDR3 is 15 amino acids.

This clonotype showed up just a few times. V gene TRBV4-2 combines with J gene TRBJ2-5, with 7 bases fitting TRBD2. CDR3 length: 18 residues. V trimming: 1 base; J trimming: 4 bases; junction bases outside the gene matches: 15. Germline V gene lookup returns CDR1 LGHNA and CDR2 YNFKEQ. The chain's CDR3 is CASSQVGSRRAGVETQYF. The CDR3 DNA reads TGTGCCAGCAGCCAAGTTGGTTCCCGGAGGGCGGGAGTAGAGACCCAGTACTTC.

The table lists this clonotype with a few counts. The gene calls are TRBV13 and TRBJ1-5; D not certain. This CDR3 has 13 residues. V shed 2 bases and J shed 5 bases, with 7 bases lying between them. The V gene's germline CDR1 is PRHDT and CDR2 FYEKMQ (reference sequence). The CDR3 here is CASSLKGDQPQHF. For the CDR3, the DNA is TGTGCCAGCAGCTTAAAGGGAGATCAGCCCCAGCATTTT.

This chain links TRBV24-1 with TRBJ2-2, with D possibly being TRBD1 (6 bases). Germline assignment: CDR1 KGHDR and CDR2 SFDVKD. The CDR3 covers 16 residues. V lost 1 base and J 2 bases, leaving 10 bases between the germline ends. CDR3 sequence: CATSDFQGSNTGELFF. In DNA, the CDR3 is TGTGCCACCAGTGATTTTCAGGGGAGTAACACCGGGGAGCTGTTTTTT.

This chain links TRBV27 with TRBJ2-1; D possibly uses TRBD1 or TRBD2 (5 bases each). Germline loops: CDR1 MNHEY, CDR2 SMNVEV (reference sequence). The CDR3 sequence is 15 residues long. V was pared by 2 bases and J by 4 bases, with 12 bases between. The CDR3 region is CASSLGSGPYNEQFF. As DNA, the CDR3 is TGTGCCAGCAGTTTAGGTTCGGGGCCTTACAATGAGCAGTTCTTC.

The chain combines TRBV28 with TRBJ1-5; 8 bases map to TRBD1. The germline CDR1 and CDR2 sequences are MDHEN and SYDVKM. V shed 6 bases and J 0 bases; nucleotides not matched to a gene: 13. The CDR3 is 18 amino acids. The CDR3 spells CASRIPGQAKYSNQPQHF. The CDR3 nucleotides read TGTGCCAGCAGAATTCCGGGACAGGCGAAATATAGCAATCAGCCCCAGCATTTT.

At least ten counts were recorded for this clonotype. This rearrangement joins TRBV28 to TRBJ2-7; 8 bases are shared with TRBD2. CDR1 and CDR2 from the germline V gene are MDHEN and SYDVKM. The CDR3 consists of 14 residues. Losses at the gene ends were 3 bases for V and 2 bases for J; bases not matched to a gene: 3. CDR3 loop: CASSFSGITYEQYF. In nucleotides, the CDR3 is TGTGCCAGCAGTTTTAGCGGGATAACCTACGAGCAGTACTTC.

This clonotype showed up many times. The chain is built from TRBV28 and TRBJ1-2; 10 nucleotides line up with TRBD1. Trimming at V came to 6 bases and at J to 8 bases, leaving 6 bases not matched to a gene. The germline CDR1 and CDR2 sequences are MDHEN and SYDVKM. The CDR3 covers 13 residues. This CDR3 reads CASREGQGLGYTF. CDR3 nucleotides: TGTGCCAGCAGAGAGGGACAGGGGCTAGGCTACACCTTC.

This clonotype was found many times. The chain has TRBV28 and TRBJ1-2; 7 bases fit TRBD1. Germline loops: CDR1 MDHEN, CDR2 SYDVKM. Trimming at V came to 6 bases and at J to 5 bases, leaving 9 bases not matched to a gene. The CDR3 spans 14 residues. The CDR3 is CASRWEGAGYGYTF. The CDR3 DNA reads TGTGCCAGCAGGTGGGAGGGGGCAGGGTATGGCTACACCTTC.

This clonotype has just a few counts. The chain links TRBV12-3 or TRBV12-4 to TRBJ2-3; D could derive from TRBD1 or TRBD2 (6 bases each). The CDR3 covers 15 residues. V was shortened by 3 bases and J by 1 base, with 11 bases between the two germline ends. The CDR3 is CASSLTRGGTDTQYF. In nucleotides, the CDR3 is TGTGCCAGCAGTTTGACTAGGGGGGGCACAGATACGCAGTATTTT.